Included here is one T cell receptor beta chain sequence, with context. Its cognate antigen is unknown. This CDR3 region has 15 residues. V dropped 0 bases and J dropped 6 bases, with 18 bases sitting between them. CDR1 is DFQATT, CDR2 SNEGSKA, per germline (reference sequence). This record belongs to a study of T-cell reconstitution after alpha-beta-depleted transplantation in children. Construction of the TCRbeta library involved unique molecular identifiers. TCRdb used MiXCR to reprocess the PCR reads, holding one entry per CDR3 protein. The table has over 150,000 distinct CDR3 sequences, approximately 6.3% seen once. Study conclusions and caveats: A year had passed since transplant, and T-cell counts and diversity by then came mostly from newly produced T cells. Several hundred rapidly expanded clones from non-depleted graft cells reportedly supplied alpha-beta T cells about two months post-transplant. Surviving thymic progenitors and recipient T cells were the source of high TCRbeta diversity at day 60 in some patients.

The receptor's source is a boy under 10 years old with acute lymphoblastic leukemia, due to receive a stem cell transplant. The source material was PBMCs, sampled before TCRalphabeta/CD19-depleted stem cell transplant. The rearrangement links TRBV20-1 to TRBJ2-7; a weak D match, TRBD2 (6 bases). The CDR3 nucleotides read TGCAGTGCTAGAGATTCGCAGGGCCTGGAGGGCGAGCAGTACTTC. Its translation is CSARDSQGLEGEQYF.